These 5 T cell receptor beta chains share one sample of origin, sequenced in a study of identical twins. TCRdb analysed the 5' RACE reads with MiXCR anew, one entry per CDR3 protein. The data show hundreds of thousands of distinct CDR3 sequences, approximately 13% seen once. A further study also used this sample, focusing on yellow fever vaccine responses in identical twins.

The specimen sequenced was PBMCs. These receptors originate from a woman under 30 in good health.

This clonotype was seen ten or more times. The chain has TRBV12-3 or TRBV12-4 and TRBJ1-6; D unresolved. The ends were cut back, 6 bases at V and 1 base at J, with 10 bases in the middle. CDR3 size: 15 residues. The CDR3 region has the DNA TGTGCCAGCAGACTTGACACGTCCTATAATTCACCCCTCCACTTT. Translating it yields CASRLDTSYNSPLHF.

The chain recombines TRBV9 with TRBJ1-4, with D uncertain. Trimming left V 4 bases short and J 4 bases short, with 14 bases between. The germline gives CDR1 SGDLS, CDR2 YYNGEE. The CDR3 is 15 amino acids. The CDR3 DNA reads TGTGCCAGCAGCATAACACCTTCGGATAATGAAAAACTGTTTTTT. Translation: CASSITPSDNEKLFF.

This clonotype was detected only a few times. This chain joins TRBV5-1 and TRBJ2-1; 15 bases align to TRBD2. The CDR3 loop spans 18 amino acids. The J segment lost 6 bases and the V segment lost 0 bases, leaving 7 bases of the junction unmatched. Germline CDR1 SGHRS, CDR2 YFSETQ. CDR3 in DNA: TGCGCCAGCAGCTTGGATGGGACTAGCGGGAGGTACCTCAATGAGCAGTTCTTC. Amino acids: CASSLDGTSGRYLNEQFF.

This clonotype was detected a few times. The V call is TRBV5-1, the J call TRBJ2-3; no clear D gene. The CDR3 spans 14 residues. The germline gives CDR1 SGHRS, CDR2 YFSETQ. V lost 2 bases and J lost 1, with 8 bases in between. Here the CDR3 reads CASSFASGTDTQYF. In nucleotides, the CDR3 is TGCGCCAGCAGCTTCGCGAGTGGCACAGATACGCAGTATTTT.

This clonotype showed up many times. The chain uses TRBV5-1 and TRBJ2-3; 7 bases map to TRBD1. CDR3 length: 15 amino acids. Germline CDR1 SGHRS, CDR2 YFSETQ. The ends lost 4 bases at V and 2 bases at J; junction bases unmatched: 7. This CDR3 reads CASSPADRSTDTQYF. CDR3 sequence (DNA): TGCGCCAGCAGCCCTGCGGACAGGTCCACAGATACGCAGTATTTT.